The next 14 T cell receptor beta chains were all read from a single sample in a study of naive and memory T cell subsets. Study observations and caveats: Naive repertoires, especially CD8, held a few larger clonotypes, possibly memory cells re-expressing CD45RA.

For these TCRs, the target antigens are not known. The beta constant-region primer was an equimolar mix of two oligonucleotides covering TRBC1 and TRBC2. Ligated cDNA was amplified by four rounds of PCR with nested alpha and beta constant-region primers and SP2. TCRdb processed the UMI-ligation and nested PCR reads anew with MiXCR; each CDR3 protein has one entry. The sample records more than 95,000 distinct CDR3 sequences, roughly 15% being singletons. The sample consisted of naive CD8+ T cells from blood. The receptors come from a human donor in good health.

The chain has TRBV30 and TRBJ2-2; 15 bases match TRBD2. The V segment lost 2 bases and the J segment 0 bases; nucleotides outside the gene matches: 7. Per germline, CDR1 GTSNPN and CDR2 SVGIG (reference sequence). The CDR3 has 19 amino acids. The CDR3 DNA is TGTGCCTGGAGTACCGGGACTAGCGGGGGGCCGACGAACACCGGGGAGCTGTTTTTT. Translation gives CAWSTGTSGGPTNTGELFF.

The chain combines TRBV12-3 or TRBV12-4 with TRBJ2-1; D perhaps matches TRBD2 (6 bases). Trimming removed 6 bases at V and 0 bases at J, with 12 bases between. The CDR3 has 15 amino acids. The CDR3 region has the DNA TGTGCCAGCAGGAGCGGGTGGAGCTCCTACAATGAGCAGTTCTTC. Amino acids: CASRSGWSSYNEQFF.

The V and J genes are TRBV19 and TRBJ2-1; 8 positions agree with TRBD1. The CDR3 totals 14 residues. The V gene end was trimmed by 5 bases and the J gene end by 8 bases; junction bases not matched to a gene: 8. Germline CDR1 is LNHDA and CDR2 is SQIVND (reference sequence). The CDR3 is CASSPDREWDEQFF. CDR3 in DNA: TGTGCCAGTAGTCCGGACAGGGAGTGGGATGAGCAGTTCTTC.

J is TRBJ1-1 and V is TRBV20-1, with D unresolved. The germline gives CDR1 DFQATT, CDR2 SNEGSKA (reference sequence). This CDR3 comprises 12 residues. Between the trimmed V and J ends, which lost 0 bases and 6 bases, there was a span of 8 bases. The CDR3 loop is CSARDQPSEAFF. CDR3 DNA sequence: TGCAGTGCTAGAGACCAGCCTTCTGAAGCTTTCTTT.

This clonotype has only a few counts. V is TRBV12-3 or TRBV12-4 and J is TRBJ2-1; TRBD1 matches at 8 bases. V was pared by 6 bases and J by 7 bases, with 23 bases of the junction left unmatched. This CDR3 spans 19 amino acids. CDR3 in DNA: TGTGCCAGCAGCCCCGGCCCCGGACAGGGCCGCTCTCGGGGGAATGAGCAGTTCTTC. This codes for CASSPGPGQGRSRGNEQFF.

This clonotype has only a few counts. This chain joins TRBV20-1 and TRBJ2-7; D tentatively fits TRBD1 or TRBD2 (6 bases each). CDR3 length: 14 amino acids. Germline loops: CDR1 DFQATT, CDR2 SNEGSKA (reference sequence). V was clipped by 1 base and J by 2 bases, with 12 bases between them. In DNA, the CDR3 is TGCAGTGCTAGAGTGTCGGGGGCGACCTACGAGCAGTACTTC. It translates to CSARVSGATYEQYF.

This clonotype appeared a few times. The chain has TRBV4-3 and TRBJ2-2; D is unclear. CDR1 LGHNA and CDR2 YSLEER come from the germline V gene. Deletions cut 1 base from V and 2 bases from J, with 5 bases between. The CDR3 length is 14 residues. In DNA, the CDR3 is TGCGCCAGCAGCCAAGGGCTTAACACCGGGGAGCTGTTTTTT. It codes for CASSQGLNTGELFF.

This clonotype has a handful of counts. The V and J genes are TRBV9 and TRBJ2-3, with 12 bases aligning to TRBD1. The CDR3 covers 14 residues. CDR1 and CDR2 (germline): SGDLS, YYNGEE. Losses at the gene ends were 5 bases for V and 5 bases for J; bases not matched to a gene: 3. The CDR3 DNA is TGTGCCAGCAGGGGACAGGGGGCTGGAGATACGCAGTATTTT. This encodes CASRGQGAGDTQYF.

This clonotype was recorded many times. The chain has TRBV12-5 and TRBJ2-5; no definite D call. Trimming removed 5 bases from V and 2 bases from J, with 12 bases in between. This CDR3 is 14 amino acids long. The germline gives CDR1 LGHNT, CDR2 FRNRAP. The CDR3 spells CASGDHYYQETQYF. In nucleotides, the CDR3 is TGTGCTAGTGGTGATCATTACTATCAAGAGACCCAGTACTTC.

The table lists this clonotype with a few counts. CDR3 loop: CASSQEERGSYNEQFF. The CDR3 nucleotides are TGCGCCAGCAGCCAAGAAGAGCGGGGGTCGTACAATGAGCAGTTCTTC. The chain joins TRBV4-3 to TRBJ2-1, with 8 nucleotides matching TRBD2. Losses at the gene ends were 0 bases for V and 4 bases for J; bases not matched to a gene: 5. Germline V lookup: CDR1 LGHNA, CDR2 YSLEER. This CDR3 has 16 residues.

This clonotype was found many times. V and J are TRBV20-1 and TRBJ2-7; 10 nucleotides agree with TRBD1. This CDR3 has 15 residues. The germline CDR1 and CDR2 sequences are DFQATT and SNEGSKA (reference sequence). With 0 bases clipped from V and 6 bases from J, the junction kept 8 bases outside the gene matches. DNA for the CDR3: TGCAGTGCTAGAGATCTTGGGGACAGGGGTTTCGAGCAGTACTTC. This encodes CSARDLGDRGFEQYF.

This chain uses TRBV24-1 with TRBJ2-3; unclear D gene. V shed 5 bases and J shed 3 bases, with 5 bases lying between them. This CDR3 spans 12 amino acids. Germline CDR1 is KGHDR and CDR2 is SFDVKD. The CDR3 DNA reads TGTGCCACCAGTGCGTCAACAGATACGCAGTATTTT. Translated: CATSASTDTQYF.

A few counts support this clonotype. The chain joins TRBV18 to TRBJ2-1, with D possibly TRBD1 on 5 matching bases. Germline-derived CDR1 and CDR2 are KGHSH and LQKENI. Trimming removed 4 bases at V and 8 bases at J, with 15 bases between. CDR3 length: 14 residues. The CDR3 reads CASSRWQGWDEQFF. CDR3 nucleotides: TGTGCCAGCTCACGGTGGCAGGGTTGGGATGAGCAGTTCTTC.

A few counts support this clonotype. The rearrangement links TRBV12-3 or TRBV12-4 to TRBJ1-1; TRBD1 might be the D (5 bases). Trimming took 3 bases from V and 7 from J, leaving 9 bases between them. The CDR3 runs 12 residues. In DNA, the CDR3 is TGTGCCAGCAGTTTTTCGGGGGTTGAAGCTTTCTTT. Translating it yields CASSFSGVEAFF.